This T cell receptor (beta chain) stems from a study of T-cell reconstitution after alpha-beta-depleted transplantation in children (dated by TCRdb to about 2016). Regarding the study in general: Using TCR repertoire profiling, the study quantitatively followed how T-cell immune reconstitution unfolded in children after TCRalphabeta/CD19-depleted allogeneic hematopoietic cell transplantation.

The receptor library was made with PCR. The listed sequencing device is Illumina HiSeq 2500. Molecular barcoding was employed in the preparation of TCR libraries, with unique molecular identifiers being used to normalize TCRbeta repertoire quantification. TCRdb reran the public reads through fastp at Q25 and MiXCR, keeping productive beta chains. One record per CDR3 amino acid sequence lists the most common genes and DNA. This sample comprises about 200,000 distinct CDR3 sequences, roughly 15% of them detected only once. Of the sample, about 13% is held by the ten largest clones. V is cut by 3 bases and J by 3 bases, and the space between the germline ends is 8 bases. The CDR3 starts with the cysteine, ends with the phenylalanine, and has 13 residues. Just the 39-base CDR3 DNA is kept, in frame starting at base 1. CDR1 SGHVS and CDR2 FNYEAQ are derived from the germline V gene. Worth noting for this clonotype: There is no known antigen for this receptor. Qualities for individual bases were not recorded, and no much larger clone is one base off.

The specimen comprised PBMCs from the stem cell graft donor, sampled from the stem cell graft. This clonotype originated in a human donor who donated a stem cell graft to a child with acute lymphoblastic leukemia. Recombination connected TRBV7-6 to TRBJ2-5; the D gene cannot be named for sure. Here is the DNA: TGTGCCAGCAGCTTTACCAGCGAAGAGACCCAGTACTTC. Its translation reads: CASSFTSEETQYF.